The clone carrying this T cell receptor beta chain was counted a few times. What it binds is unknown. Every molecule of TCR cDNA had its own unique molecular identifier. Each CDR3 protein is one row after TCRdb ran MiXCR on the 5' RACE reads. The data contain some 53,000 distinct CDR3 sequences, approximately 7% of them singletons. Time point described: sample taken at primary tumor resection. Extraction of whole RNA from tumor, nontumor lung or frozen PBMC preceded unsorted sequencing. The donors, around 72 patients with untreated early-stage non-small cell lung cancer, provided the samples. Germline V lookup: CDR1 LGHDT, CDR2 YNNKEL (reference sequence). The CDR3 consists of 13 residues. The V end lost 5 bases, the J end lost 1 base, and 8 bases lay between the germline ends. The entry originates in a study of spatial heterogeneity in lung cancer. The study, taken as a whole, reports: More often at tumor resection than at routine follow-up, ubiquitous expanded tumor TCRs were detected in the blood.

The specimen was PBMCs, collected at surgery. The gene calls are TRBV3-1 and TRBJ1-1; D is possibly TRBD1 (6 bases). The TCR comes from a female donor with early-stage non-small cell lung cancer. Here the CDR3 DNA reads TGTGCCAGCAGCGGACAGTCGAACACTGAAGCTTTCTTT. It yields the protein CASSGQSNTEAFF.